The text below deals with one T cell receptor (beta chain). The CDR3 runs to 15 residues. The germline V gene has CDR1 ENHRY and CDR2 SYGVKD. Trimming took 5 bases from V and 4 from J, leaving 17 bases between them. The record originates from a study of OX40 agonist ivuxolimab in advanced cancers. TCRdb's table, derived via immunoSEQ multiplex PCR, lists solely in-frame clones and lacks some. The sample shows approximately 26,000 clones, roughly 80% of them seen only once. The chain employs TRBV10-3 and TRBJ1-1; TRBD1 is a possible D gene (5 bases). The sample consisted of CD4+ or CD8+ T cells sorted from blood, taken in a trial of the OX40 agonist ivuxolimab. The receptor comes from an adult with an advanced solid tumor such as melanoma, head and neck, liver or kidney cancer. The CDR3 protein is CAISMGQGGGTEAFF. DNA for the CDR3: TGTGCCATCAGTATGGGTCAGGGCGGGGGCACTGAAGCTTTCTTT.